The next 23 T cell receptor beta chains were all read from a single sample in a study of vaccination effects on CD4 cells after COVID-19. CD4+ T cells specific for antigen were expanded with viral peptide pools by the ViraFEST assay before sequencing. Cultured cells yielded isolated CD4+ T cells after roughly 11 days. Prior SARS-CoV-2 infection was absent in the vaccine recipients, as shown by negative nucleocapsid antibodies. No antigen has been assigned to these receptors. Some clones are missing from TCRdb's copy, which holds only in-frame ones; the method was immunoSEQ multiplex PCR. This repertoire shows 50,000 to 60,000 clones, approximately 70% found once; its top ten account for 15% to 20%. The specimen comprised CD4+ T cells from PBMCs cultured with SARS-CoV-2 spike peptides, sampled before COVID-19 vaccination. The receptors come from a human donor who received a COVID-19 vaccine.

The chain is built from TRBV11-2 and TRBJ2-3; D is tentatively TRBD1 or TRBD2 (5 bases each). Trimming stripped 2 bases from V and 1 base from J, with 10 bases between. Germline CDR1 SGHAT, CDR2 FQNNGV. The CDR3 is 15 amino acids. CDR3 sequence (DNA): TGTGCCAGCAGCTTACGAGAGGGGCGCACAGATACGCAGTATTTT. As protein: CASSLREGRTDTQYF.

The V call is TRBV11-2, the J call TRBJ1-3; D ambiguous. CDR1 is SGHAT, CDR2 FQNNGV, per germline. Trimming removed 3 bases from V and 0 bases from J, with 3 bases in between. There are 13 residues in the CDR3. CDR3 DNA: TGTGCCAGCAGCTTTCTCTCTGGAAACACCATATATTTT. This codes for CASSFLSGNTIYF.

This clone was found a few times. The CDR3 is CASSLDHTGELFF. In DNA form, the CDR3 reads TGTGCCAGCAGCTTAGATCACACCGGGGAGCTGTTTTTT. The genes are TRBV11-3 and TRBJ2-2; no definite D call. V lost 0 bases and J lost 3, with 2 bases in between. CDR1 is SGHNT and CDR2 is YENEEA in the germline V gene. The CDR3 has 13 residues.

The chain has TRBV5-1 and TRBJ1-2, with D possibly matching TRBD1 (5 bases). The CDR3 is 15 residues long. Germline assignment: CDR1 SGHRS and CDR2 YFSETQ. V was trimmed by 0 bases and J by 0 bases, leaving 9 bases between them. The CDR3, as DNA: TGCGCCAGCAGCTTGGCCGGGGCGGCTAACTATGGCTACACCTTC. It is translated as CASSLAGAANYGYTF.

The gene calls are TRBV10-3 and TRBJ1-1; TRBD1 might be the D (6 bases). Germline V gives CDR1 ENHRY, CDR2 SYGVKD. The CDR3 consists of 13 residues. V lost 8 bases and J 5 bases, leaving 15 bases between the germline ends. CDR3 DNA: TGTGCCATCGGCGGGGGGCAGGGGACTGAAGCTTTCTTT. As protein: CAIGGGQGTEAFF.

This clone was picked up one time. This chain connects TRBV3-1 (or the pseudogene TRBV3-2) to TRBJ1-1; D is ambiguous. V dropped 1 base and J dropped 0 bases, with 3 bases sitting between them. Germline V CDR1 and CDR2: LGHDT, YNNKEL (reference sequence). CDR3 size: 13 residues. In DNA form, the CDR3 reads TGTGCCAGCAGCCAAGTGGTGAACACTGAAGCTTTCTTT. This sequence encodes CASSQVVNTEAFF.

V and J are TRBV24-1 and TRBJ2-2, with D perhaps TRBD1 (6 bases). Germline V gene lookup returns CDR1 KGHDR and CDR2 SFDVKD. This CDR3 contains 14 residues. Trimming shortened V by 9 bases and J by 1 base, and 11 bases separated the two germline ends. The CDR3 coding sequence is TGTGCCACCGCGGTAGGGGGGAACACCGGGGAGCTGTTTTTT. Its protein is CATAVGGNTGELFF.

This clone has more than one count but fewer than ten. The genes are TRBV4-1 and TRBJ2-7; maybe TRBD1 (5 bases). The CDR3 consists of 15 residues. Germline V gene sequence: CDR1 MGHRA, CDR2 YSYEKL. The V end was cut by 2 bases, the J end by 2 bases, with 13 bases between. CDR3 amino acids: CASSQTEGRAYEQYF. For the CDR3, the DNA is TGCGCCAGCAGCCAAACCGAAGGCAGGGCCTACGAGCAGTACTTC.

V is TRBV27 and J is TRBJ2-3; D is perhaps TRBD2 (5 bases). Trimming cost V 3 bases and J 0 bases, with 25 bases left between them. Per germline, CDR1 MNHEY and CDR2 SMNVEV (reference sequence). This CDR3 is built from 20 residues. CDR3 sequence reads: CASSLTGGWQRATSTDTQYF. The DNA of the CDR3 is TGTGCCAGCAGTTTGACCGGCGGGTGGCAGCGAGCCACTAGCACAGATACGCAGTATTTT.

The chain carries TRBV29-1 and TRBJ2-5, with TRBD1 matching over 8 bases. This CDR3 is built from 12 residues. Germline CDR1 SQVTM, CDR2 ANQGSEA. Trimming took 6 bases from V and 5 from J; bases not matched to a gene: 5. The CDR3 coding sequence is TGCAGCGTGTTGAGACAGGGGGAGACCCAGTACTTC. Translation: CSVLRQGETQYF. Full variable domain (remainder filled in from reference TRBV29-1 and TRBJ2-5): SAVISQKPSRDICQRGTSLTIQCQVDSQVTMMFWYRQQPGQSLTLIATANQGSEATYESGFVIDKFPISRPNLTFSTLTVSNMSPEDSSIYLCSVLRQGETQYFGPGTRLLVL.

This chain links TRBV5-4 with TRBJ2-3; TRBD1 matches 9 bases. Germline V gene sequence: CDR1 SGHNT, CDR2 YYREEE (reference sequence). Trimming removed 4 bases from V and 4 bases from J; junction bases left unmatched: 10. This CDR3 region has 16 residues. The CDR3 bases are TGTGCCAGCAGCCGTACTACAGGGGGCGAGGCAGATACGCAGTATTTT. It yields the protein CASSRTTGGEADTQYF. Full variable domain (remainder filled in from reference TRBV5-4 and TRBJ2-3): ETGVTQSPTHLIKTRGQQVTLRCSSQSGHNTVSWYQQALGQGPQFIFQYYREEENGRGNFPPRFSGLQFPNYSSELNVNALELDDSALYLCASSRTTGGEADTQYFGPGTRLTVL.

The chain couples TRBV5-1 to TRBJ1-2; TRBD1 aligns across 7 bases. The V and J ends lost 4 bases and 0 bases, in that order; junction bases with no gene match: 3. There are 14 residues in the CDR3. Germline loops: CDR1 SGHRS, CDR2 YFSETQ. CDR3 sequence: CASSQGDTNYGYTF. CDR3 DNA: TGCGCCAGCAGCCAGGGGGACACTAACTATGGCTACACCTTC.

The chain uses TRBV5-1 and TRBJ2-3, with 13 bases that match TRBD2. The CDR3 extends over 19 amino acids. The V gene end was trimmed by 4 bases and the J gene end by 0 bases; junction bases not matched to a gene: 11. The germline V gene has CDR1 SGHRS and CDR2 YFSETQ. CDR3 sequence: CASSPGTSGTRPSTDTQYF. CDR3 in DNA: TGCGCCAGCAGCCCTGGGACTAGCGGGACCCGTCCTAGCACAGATACGCAGTATTTT. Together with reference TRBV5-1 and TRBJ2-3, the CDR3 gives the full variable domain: KAGVTQTPRYLIKTRGQQVTLSCSPISGHRSVSWYQQTPGQGLQFLFEYFSETQRNKGNFPGRFSGRQFSNSRSEMNVSTLELGDSALYLCASSPGTSGTRPSTDTQYFGPGTRLTVL.

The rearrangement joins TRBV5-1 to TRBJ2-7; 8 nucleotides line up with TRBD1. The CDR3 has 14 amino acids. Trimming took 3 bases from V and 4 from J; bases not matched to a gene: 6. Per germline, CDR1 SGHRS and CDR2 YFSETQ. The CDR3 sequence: CASSSRGPHYEQYF. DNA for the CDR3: TGCGCCAGCAGCTCCAGGGGGCCCCATTACGAGCAGTACTTC.

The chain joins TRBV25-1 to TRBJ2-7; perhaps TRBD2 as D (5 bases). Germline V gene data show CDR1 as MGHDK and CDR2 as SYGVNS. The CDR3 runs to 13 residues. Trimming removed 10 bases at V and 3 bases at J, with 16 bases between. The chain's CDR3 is CATGEQKSYEQYF. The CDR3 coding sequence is TGTGCCACCGGGGAGCAGAAGAGCTACGAGCAGTACTTC.

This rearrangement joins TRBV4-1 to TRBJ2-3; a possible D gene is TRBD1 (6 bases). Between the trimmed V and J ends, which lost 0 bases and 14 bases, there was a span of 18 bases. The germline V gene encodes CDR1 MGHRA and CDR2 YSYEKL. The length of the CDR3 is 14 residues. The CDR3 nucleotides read TGCGCCAGCAGCCAAGACCCCGGACAGAGGGCGCCGTATTTT. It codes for CASSQDPGQRAPYF.

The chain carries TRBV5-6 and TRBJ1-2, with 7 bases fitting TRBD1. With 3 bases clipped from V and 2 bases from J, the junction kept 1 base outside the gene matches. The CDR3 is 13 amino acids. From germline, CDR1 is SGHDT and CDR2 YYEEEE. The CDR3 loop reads CASSSQGNYGYTF. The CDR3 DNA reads TGTGCCAGCAGCTCACAGGGGAACTATGGCTACACCTTC.

The CDR3 DNA is TGCGCCAGCAGCCAACTAGCGGGGAGGGCCTCAGACACAGATACGCAGTATTTT. Its translation is CASSQLAGRASDTDTQYF. This chain uses TRBV4-1 with TRBJ2-3, with 9 bases aligning to TRBD2. In germline, CDR1 is MGHRA, CDR2 YSYEKL. With V trimmed by 2 bases and J by 2 bases, 11 bases remained unmatched. The CDR3 has 18 amino acids.

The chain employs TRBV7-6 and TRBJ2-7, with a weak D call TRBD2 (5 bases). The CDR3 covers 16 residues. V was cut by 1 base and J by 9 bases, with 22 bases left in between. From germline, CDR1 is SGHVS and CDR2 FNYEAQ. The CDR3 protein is CASSLEGVSGPDRQYF. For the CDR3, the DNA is TGTGCCAGCAGCTTAGAGGGAGTTTCAGGCCCCGACCGGCAGTACTTC.

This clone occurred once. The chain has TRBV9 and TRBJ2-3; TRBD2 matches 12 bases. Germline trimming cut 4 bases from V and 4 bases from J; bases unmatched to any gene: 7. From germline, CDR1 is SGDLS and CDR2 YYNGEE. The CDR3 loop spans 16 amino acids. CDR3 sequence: CASSPGGLAGADTQYF. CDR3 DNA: TGTGCCAGCAGCCCAGGGGGACTAGCGGGTGCAGATACGCAGTATTTT.

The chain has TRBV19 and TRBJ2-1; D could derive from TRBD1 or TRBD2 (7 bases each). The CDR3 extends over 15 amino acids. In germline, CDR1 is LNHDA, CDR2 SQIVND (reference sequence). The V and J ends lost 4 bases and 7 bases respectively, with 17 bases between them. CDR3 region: CASSTRAGGGNEQFF. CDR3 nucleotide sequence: TGTGCCAGTAGTACTCGGGCAGGGGGGGGGAATGAGCAGTTCTTC.

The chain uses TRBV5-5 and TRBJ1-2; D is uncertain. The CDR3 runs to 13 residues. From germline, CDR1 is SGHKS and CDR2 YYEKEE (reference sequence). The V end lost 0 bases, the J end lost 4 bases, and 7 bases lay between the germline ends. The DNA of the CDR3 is TGTGCCAGCAGCTTGGGGGAGGGCTATGGCTACACCTTC. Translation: CASSLGEGYGYTF.

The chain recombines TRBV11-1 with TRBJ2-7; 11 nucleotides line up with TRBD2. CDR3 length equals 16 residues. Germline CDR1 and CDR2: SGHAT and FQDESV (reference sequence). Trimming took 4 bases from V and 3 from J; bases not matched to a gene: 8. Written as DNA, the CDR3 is TGTGCCAGCAGCTCAATGACTAGCGGGGCCTACTACGAGCAGTACTTC. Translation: CASSSMTSGAYYEQYF.